The present entry profiles one T cell receptor beta chain with its context. The antigen is unknown. The record originates from a study of OX40 agonist ivuxolimab in advanced cancers. On the study more broadly: Three patients, one with hepatocellular carcinoma and two with cutaneous melanoma, responded partially.

Study-level results: Expanded peripheral T-cell antigen specificity went undetermined.

Blood specimens came from baseline, cycle 4 day 1, and cycle 7 day 1. The method was immunoSEQ multiplex PCR; TCRdb's version includes in-frame clones alone and lacks a portion of them. The table lists about 99,000 clones, about 96% of them singletons. The germline gives CDR1 SGHTA, CDR2 FQGTGA. Trimming removed 6 bases from V and 2 bases from J; junction bases left unmatched: 6. The CDR3 has 15 amino acids. The input for sequencing was CD4+ or CD8+ T cells sorted from blood, taken in a trial of the OX40 agonist ivuxolimab. The chain carries TRBV7-3 and TRBJ2-3, with 9 bases identical to TRBD2. The receptor was derived from an adult with an advanced solid tumor such as melanoma, head and neck, liver or kidney cancer. The CDR3 coding sequence is TGTGCCAGCAGACCAAGCGGGGGGTCCACAGATACGCAGTATTTT. It codes for CASRPSGGSTDTQYF.